This T cell receptor beta chain appears in the sequencing data of a study of T cell responses to AZD1222 COVID-19 vaccine. CDR3 length: 15 residues. J lost 2 bases, V lost 5 bases, and 5 bases had no gene match. CDR1 and CDR2 (germline): SGHTA, FQGNSA. The repertoire was sequenced with immunoSEQ multiplex PCR; TCRdb's copy has only in-frame clones and lacks some. The top ten clones hold under 6% of a sample with approximately 120,000 clones, 88% of them seen once. The sample in question was peripheral blood, obtained 28 days after the second AZD1222 dose. The TCR comes from an adult who received the AZD1222 COVID-19 vaccine. This chain links TRBV7-2 with TRBJ1-5; 8 bases match TRBD1. The CDR3 DNA follows: TGTGCCAGCAGCAGGGCGACAGGGGGCAATCAGCCCCAGCATTTT. Amino acid sequence: CASSRATGGNQPQHF.